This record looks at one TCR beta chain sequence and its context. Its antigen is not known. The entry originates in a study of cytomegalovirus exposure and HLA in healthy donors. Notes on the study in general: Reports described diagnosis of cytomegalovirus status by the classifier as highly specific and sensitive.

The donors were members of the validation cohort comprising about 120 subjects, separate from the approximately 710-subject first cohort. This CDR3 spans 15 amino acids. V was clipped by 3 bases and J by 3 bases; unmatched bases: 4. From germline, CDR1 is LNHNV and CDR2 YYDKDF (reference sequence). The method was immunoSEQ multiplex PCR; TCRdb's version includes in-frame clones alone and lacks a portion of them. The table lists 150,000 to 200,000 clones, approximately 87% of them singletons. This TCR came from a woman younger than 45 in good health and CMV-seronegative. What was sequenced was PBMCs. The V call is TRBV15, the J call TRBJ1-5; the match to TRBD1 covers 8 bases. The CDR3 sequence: CATSRDRADNQPQHF. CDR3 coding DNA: TGTGCCACCAGCAGGGACAGGGCTGACAATCAGCCCCAGCATTTT.